What follows is one TCR beta chain and its context. Other DNA sequences of this sample code for an identical CDR3. The study ran the assay at deep level. TCRdb's copy holds only in-frame clones and misses some; the assay was immunoSEQ multiplex PCR. The table lists roughly 2,000,000 clones, about 95% of them singletons. This CDR3 region has 13 residues. Per the germline V gene, CDR1 is MDHEN and CDR2 is SYDVKM. Trimming took off 2 bases at V and 4 bases at J, with 9 bases between the two ends. This sample stems from a study of shared clonotypes between healthy human individuals. The naive CD8 subset, CD45RO-negative cells positively selected for CCR7, excluded terminally differentiated effector memory CD45RA+ cells.

The chain joins TRBV28 to TRBJ2-7, with TRBD1 as a possible D gene (5 bases). The source is a man in his late teens or twenties in good health. Sequences were obtained from naive CD8+ T cells sorted from blood. CDR3 nucleotides: TGTGCCAGCAGTTTAGGCCAGGGATACGAGCAGTACTTC. This codes for CASSLGQGYEQYF.